The 31 T cell receptor beta chains given below trace back to one sample, sequenced in a study of OX40 agonist ivuxolimab in advanced cancers. The library was generated by the immunoSEQ multiplex PCR assay. Held by TCRdb, this immuneACCESS table contains in-frame sequences only and omits some clones. Under half of the omission traces to an unresolved V gene where checked; the cause of the rest is unknown. Here the sample has approximately 120,000 clones; 85% to 95% occur a single time. Clones ranked in the top ten supply 0.8% to 1% of the sample. The specimen was CD4+ or CD8+ T cells sorted from blood, collected in a trial of the OX40 agonist ivuxolimab. The receptors here all came from an adult with an advanced solid tumor such as melanoma, head and neck, liver or kidney cancer.

The V gene is TRBV19, the J gene TRBJ2-1, with D hard to call. Trimming took 7 bases from V and 0 from J, leaving 13 bases between them. Germline loops: CDR1 LNHDA, CDR2 SQIVND (reference sequence). There are 15 residues in the CDR3. The CDR3 protein is CASTLAAFSYNEQFF. In DNA form, the CDR3 reads TGTGCCAGTACCTTAGCAGCCTTCTCCTACAATGAGCAGTTCTTC.

The chain recombines TRBV5-1 with TRBJ2-2, with D hard to call. Germline CDR1 reads SGHRS; CDR2 reads YFSETQ. The CDR3 covers 11 residues. V dropped 5 bases and J dropped 5 bases, with 4 bases sitting between them. Written as DNA, the CDR3 is TGCGCCAGCAGTAATACCGGGGAGCTGTTTTTT. Amino acids: CASSNTGELFF. The full variable domain, its missing parts supplied by reference TRBV5-1 and TRBJ2-2, is KAGVTQTPRYLIKTRGQQVTLSCSPISGHRSVSWYQQTPGQGLQFLFEYFSETQRNKGNFPGRFSGRQFSNSRSEMNVSTLELGDSALYLCASSNTGELFFGEGSRLTVL.

The V gene is TRBV7-2, the J gene TRBJ1-2; D is unclear. V lost 5 bases, J lost 5 bases, and 9 bases lay in between. Germline values: CDR1 SGHTA, CDR2 FQGNSA. The CDR3 length is 12 residues. CDR3 residues: CASSPPGYGYTF. The CDR3 DNA follows: TGTGCCAGCAGCCCCCCGGGGTATGGCTACACCTTC.

The chain carries TRBV10-3 and TRBJ2-3; possibly TRBD2 for D (6 bases). Germline V gene data show CDR1 as ENHRY and CDR2 as SYGVKD. CDR3 length: 14 residues. V was trimmed by 10 bases and J by 2 bases, leaving 16 bases between them. Here the CDR3 reads CASRVGGDTDTQYF. The CDR3 nucleotides read TGTGCCAGCCGGGTCGGGGGAGACACAGATACGCAGTATTTT.

The chain joins TRBV5-6 to TRBJ1-3; D uncertain. Germline CDR1 reads SGHDT; CDR2 reads YYEEEE. The CDR3 contains 15 residues. V lost 0 bases and J lost 6, with 13 bases in between. The CDR3 coding sequence is TGTGCCAGCAGCTTGGTGCCAGGAAATTTAAACACCATATATTTT. Translating it yields CASSLVPGNLNTIYF.

As for this clone: The junction shows a germline mismatch at one end, possibly a read error. The CDR3 protein is CASSLAGGAYNEQFF. The CDR3 bases are TGTGCCAGCAGCCTAGCGGGAGGAGCCTACAATGAGCAGTTCTTC. The chain couples TRBV7-9 to TRBJ2-1; TRBD2 matches at 11 bases. Germline assignment: CDR1 SEHNR and CDR2 FQNEAQ (reference sequence). The CDR3 is made up of 15 amino acids.

The chain carries TRBV6-5 and TRBJ1-4; D ambiguous. Germline V gene lookup returns CDR1 MNHEY and CDR2 SVGAGI. Trimming shortened V by 6 bases and J by 0 bases, and 8 bases separated the two germline ends. The CDR3 extends over 14 amino acids. DNA for the CDR3: TGTGCCAGCAGCCAACGGGCAACTAATGAAAAACTGTTTTTT. It specifies CASSQRATNEKLFF.

V usage is TRBV28 and J usage is TRBJ2-7; D not certain. V was trimmed by 8 bases and J by 3 bases, leaving 14 bases between them. This CDR3 contains 13 residues. Germline loops: CDR1 MDHEN, CDR2 SYDVKM. DNA of the CDR3: TGTGCCAGCCAGATTACGGATAGCTACGAGCAGTACTTC. Protein: CASQITDSYEQYF. The full variable domain, completed using reference TRBV28 and TRBJ2-7, is DVKVTQSSRYLVKRTGEKVFLECVQDMDHENMFWYRQDPGLGLRLIYFSYDVKMKEKGDIPEGYSVSREKKERFSLILESASTNQTSMYLCASQITDSYEQYFGPGTRLTVT.

V and J are TRBV30 and TRBJ1-6; D remains unclear. Germline V lookup: CDR1 GTSNPN, CDR2 SVGIG (reference sequence). This CDR3 region has 17 residues. Trimming removed 2 bases from V and 2 bases from J, with 16 bases in between. CDR3 loop: CAWSPQRGRAYNSPLHF. The CDR3 DNA reads TGTGCCTGGAGTCCCCAACGAGGGCGGGCCTATAATTCACCCCTCCACTTT.

J is TRBJ2-7 and V is TRBV2; 7 bases line up with TRBD1. V lost 6 bases, J lost 2 bases, and 10 bases stayed unmatched. CDR3 size: 15 residues. Germline CDR1 is SNHLY and CDR2 is FYNNEI. The CDR3 region has the DNA TGTGCCAGCAGGGCTTCGACAGGGCTTACCTACGAGCAGTACTTC. Amino acid sequence: CASRASTGLTYEQYF.

The chain uses TRBV9 and TRBJ1-4, with a possible D match to TRBD1 (5 bases). This CDR3 is 15 amino acids long. Trimming pared 3 bases from V and 3 bases from J, leaving 12 bases between. CDR1 is SGDLS, CDR2 YYNGEE, per germline. The DNA of the CDR3 is TGTGCCAGCAGCGGTACAGGAGCCCCTAATGAAAAACTGTTTTTT. As protein: CASSGTGAPNEKLFF.

This clone was detected once. This rearrangement joins TRBV30 to TRBJ2-5; the D gene is possibly TRBD2 (6 bases). Trimming removed 4 bases from V and 5 bases from J, with 17 bases in between. Per germline, CDR1 GTSNPN and CDR2 SVGIG (reference sequence). CDR3 size: 14 residues. CDR3 coding DNA: TGTGCCTGGACAGGGTCGGGGGTAGGGGAGACCCAGTACTTC. It is translated as CAWTGSGVGETQYF.

The gene calls are TRBV18 and TRBJ2-1, with D perhaps matching TRBD1 (5 bases). Trimming took off 2 bases at V and 9 bases at J, with 11 bases between the two ends. Looked up from germline, CDR1 is KGHSH and CDR2 is LQKENI. The CDR3 consists of 13 residues. In DNA form, the CDR3 reads TGTGCCAGCTCACCAGGGCAGGGAAGTGAGCAGTTCTTC. This encodes CASSPGQGSEQFF.

This sequence joins TRBV11-1 and TRBJ2-3; D is perhaps TRBD1 (6 bases). The CDR3 covers 14 residues. The germline V and J ends were trimmed by 5 bases and 2 bases, with 11 bases remaining between them. The germline gives CDR1 SGHAT, CDR2 FQDESV (reference sequence). The CDR3 region is CASSHYRDTDTQYF. The CDR3 DNA reads TGTGCCAGCAGCCATTACAGGGACACAGATACGCAGTATTTT.

The V call is TRBV27, the J call TRBJ1-2; no clear D. CDR3 size: 12 residues. V lost 8 bases and J lost 4, with 11 bases in between. The germline V gene has CDR1 MNHEY and CDR2 SMNVEV (reference sequence). The chain's CDR3 is CASAGNAYGYTF. The CDR3 DNA reads as TGTGCCAGCGCGGGAAACGCCTATGGCTACACCTTC.

CDR3 protein: CASSQLAGPRETQYF. The CDR3 DNA sequence: TGTGCCAGCAGCCAACTAGCGGGGCCCCGGGAGACCCAGTACTTC. The chain couples TRBV14 to TRBJ2-5; 9 positions match TRBD2. The germline V gene encodes CDR1 SGHDN and CDR2 FVKESK. The CDR3 totals 15 residues. Trimming removed 2 bases from V and 5 bases from J; junction bases left unmatched: 6.

This clone has a single count. The V call is TRBV28, the J call TRBJ2-5, with D tentatively TRBD2 (8 bases). Trimming cost V 5 bases and J 5 bases, with 18 bases left between them. This CDR3 is 15 amino acids long. Germline assignment: CDR1 MDHEN and CDR2 SYDVKM. The CDR3 region is CASSLTSGGGETQYF. In DNA form, the CDR3 reads TGTGCCAGCAGTCTAACTAGCGGAGGGGGCGAGACCCAGTACTTC.

This chain links TRBV18 with TRBJ2-4; D is ambiguous. The germline V gene has CDR1 KGHSH and CDR2 LQKENI. CDR3 length: 12 residues. Deletions cut 6 bases from V and 14 bases from J, with 17 bases between. The CDR3 region has the DNA TGTGCCAGCTCTCTTACAAGGTCCGAAGAGTACTTC. It encodes CASSLTRSEEYF.

The J gene is TRBJ2-6, the V gene TRBV7-3; no firm D call. V was shortened by 6 bases and J by 2 bases, with 11 bases between the two germline ends. CDR3 size: 15 residues. Germline V gene data show CDR1 as SGHTA and CDR2 as FQGTGA. This CDR3 is CASSPQAAGANVLTF. In DNA, the CDR3 is TGTGCCAGCAGTCCTCAGGCTGCTGGGGCCAACGTCCTGACTTTC.

V usage is TRBV5-1 and J usage is TRBJ2-3; TRBD2 aligns across 14 bases. Trimming removed 0 bases from V and 5 bases from J; junction bases left unmatched: 5. Germline V CDR1 and CDR2: SGHRS, YFSETQ. CDR3 length equals 17 residues. CDR3: CASSLGTSGRFGDTQYF. In DNA form, the CDR3 reads TGCGCCAGCAGCTTGGGGACTAGCGGGAGGTTTGGAGATACGCAGTATTTT.

The V gene is TRBV2, the J gene TRBJ2-3, with 7 bases lining up with TRBD1. The CDR3 sequence is 14 residues long. J lost 1 base, V lost 3 bases, and 1 base had no gene match. In germline, CDR1 is SNHLY, CDR2 FYNNEI. In DNA, the CDR3 is TGTGCCAGCAGTGAGGGGACAGGCACAGATACGCAGTATTTT. Residues: CASSEGTGTDTQYF.

The chain links TRBV7-9 to TRBJ1-1, with D hard to call. The ends were cut back, 1 base at V and 11 bases at J, with 11 bases in the middle. In germline, CDR1 is SEHNR, CDR2 FQNEAQ (reference sequence). This CDR3 region has 12 residues. Written as DNA, the CDR3 is TGTGCCAGCAGCTTAGTCGGCACGTGGGCTTTCTTT. This encodes CASSLVGTWAFF.

The rearrangement links TRBV7-3 to TRBJ1-1, with D perhaps TRBD1 (5 bases). CDR1 SGHTA and CDR2 FQGTGA come from the germline V gene. The CDR3 is 16 residues long. V was clipped by 1 base and J by 3 bases, with 15 bases between them. Here the CDR3 reads CASSLNPGTVYTEAFF. CDR3 nucleotide sequence: TGTGCCAGCAGCTTAAACCCAGGGACGGTATACACTGAAGCTTTCTTT.

The rearrangement links TRBV28 to TRBJ2-1; 9 bases map to TRBD1. V lost 6 bases, J lost 7 bases, and 10 bases stayed unmatched. CDR1 is MDHEN and CDR2 is SYDVKM in the germline V gene. This CDR3 comprises 15 residues. The CDR3 here is CASSQTGGMGNEQFF. In nucleotides, the CDR3 is TGTGCCAGCAGCCAGACAGGGGGGATGGGTAATGAGCAGTTCTTC.

The genes are TRBV7-9 and TRBJ1-1; D gene uncertain. This CDR3 region has 13 residues. The ends were cut back, 3 bases at V and 0 bases at J, with 5 bases in the middle. CDR1 is SEHNR and CDR2 is FQNEAQ in the germline V gene (reference sequence). CDR3 nucleotides: TGTGCCAGCAGCTTGTTGATGAACACTGAAGCTTTCTTT. Translating it yields CASSLLMNTEAFF.

This clone was counted once. This chain uses TRBV2 with TRBJ1-1; TRBD1 aligns across 8 bases. This CDR3 has 14 amino acids. Germline CDR1 is SNHLY and CDR2 is FYNNEI. Germline trimming cut 5 bases from V and 4 bases from J; bases unmatched to any gene: 6. The CDR3 bases are TGTGCCAGCAGTACGCAGGGGGCTGGCACTGAAGCTTTCTTT. This gives the protein CASSTQGAGTEAFF.

The gene calls are TRBV28 and TRBJ2-3; 11 bases map to TRBD2. The CDR3 is 15 amino acids. V shed 3 bases, J shed 4 bases, and the junction held 3 bases outside the gene matches. The V gene's germline CDR1 is MDHEN and CDR2 SYDVKM. CDR3 protein: CASSFTSGRADTQYF. CDR3 DNA sequence: TGTGCCAGCAGTTTTACTAGCGGGAGAGCAGATACGCAGTATTTT.

The chain recombines TRBV6-1 with TRBJ2-1; D remains ambiguous. Looked up from germline, CDR1 is MNHNS and CDR2 is SASEGT. The CDR3 extends over 15 amino acids. Trimming left V 1 base short and J 10 bases short, with 17 bases between. The CDR3 sequence is CASSEGFAAVGEQFF. The CDR3 nucleotides read TGTGCCAGCAGTGAAGGGTTCGCGGCCGTCGGGGAGCAGTTCTTC.

The chain combines TRBV19 with TRBJ1-4; D is perhaps TRBD1 (6 bases). Germline loops: CDR1 LNHDA, CDR2 SQIVND (reference sequence). V lost 3 bases and J lost 5, with 13 bases in between. This CDR3 is 15 amino acids long. Here the CDR3 DNA reads TGTGCCAGTAGTATCCAGTCAGGGGCAAATGAAAAACTGTTTTTT. This codes for CASSIQSGANEKLFF.

The V and J genes are TRBV18 and TRBJ1-1; D is perhaps TRBD1 (5 bases). Trimming removed 3 bases from V and 3 bases from J, with 11 bases in between. This CDR3 spans 14 amino acids. In germline, CDR1 is KGHSH, CDR2 LQKENI. The CDR3 DNA is TGTGCCAGCTCACCCGAGGGGAGGGACACTGAAGCTTTCTTT. Translated: CASSPEGRDTEAFF. The full variable domain, with the rest looked up from reference TRBV18 and TRBJ1-1, is NAGVMQNPRHLVRRRGQEARLRCSPMKGHSHVYWYRQLPEEGLKFMVYLQKENIIDESGMPKERFSAEFPKEGPSILRIQQVVRGDSAAYFCASSPEGRDTEAFFGQGTRLTVV.

This clone turned up a few times. At the DNA level, this CDR3 is encoded by other sequences in the same sample as well. The V call is TRBV4-2, the J call TRBJ1-2; 7 nucleotides line up with TRBD1. The germline V gene encodes CDR1 LGHNA and CDR2 YNFKEQ. The CDR3 consists of 14 residues. V shed 4 bases and J 1 base; nucleotides not matched to a gene: 3. The CDR3 is CASSRQGDNYGYTF. The CDR3 bases are TGTGCCAGCAGCCGGCAGGGGGATAACTATGGCTACACCTTC.